This record concerns one TCR beta chain sequence. Its target is unknown. The junction departs from the called germline gene at one end, perhaps through a read error. The data were taken from a study of graft-versus-host responses after intestinal transplantation. Using immunoSEQ multiplex PCR, the repertoire was profiled, and TCRdb retains in-frame clones only, with some absent. The sample records about 85,000 clones, around 93% being singletons. General study findings and limits: GvH clones turned up in recipient marrow; some had shown up first in ileum or blood.

There are 17 residues in the CDR3. Germline V gene lookup returns CDR1 SGHDT and CDR2 YYEEEE. The V call is TRBV5-6, the J call TRBJ2-6; D is unclear. The receptor was derived from a human donor who was the organ donor for an intestinal transplant. Here the sequenced sample was unstimulated CD8+ T cells sorted from spleen or lymph node cells, taken before transplant. The chain's CDR3 is CASGLRIVTKSGQRPDF. CDR3 sequence (DNA): TGTGCCAGCGGCCTGCGCATAGTCACAAAGTCGGGCCAACGTCCTGACTTC.